This T cell receptor (beta chain) was retrieved from a study of blood T cell repertoires in COVID-19. Study overall: Donors of Cohort 3 who recovered were those that had two negative PCRs, clearance, or symptom resolution.

Method: immunoSEQ multiplex PCR; TCRdb's copy keeps in-frame clones and lacks some. The sample includes some 300,000 clones, more than 75% of them seen just once. The sequence derives from a woman in her fifties or sixties in a cohort exposed to, infected with or recovered from COVID-19 (not recorded which). Sample: PBMCs or T cells enriched from blood (not recorded which).

The CDR3 region is CAGGGDNSPLHF. DNA for the CDR3: TGTGCCGGGGGGGGCGATAATTCACCCCTCCACTTT. This chain uses TRBV2 with TRBJ1-6; D is perhaps TRBD1 (6 bases). Trimming cost V 11 bases and J 5 bases, with 10 bases left between them. Germline CDR1 is SNHLY and CDR2 is FYNNEI. The CDR3 runs 12 residues. Looking up the rest from reference TRBV2 and TRBJ1-6 gives the full variable domain: EPEVTQTPSHQVTQMGQEVILRCVPISNHLYFYWYRQILGQKVEFLVSFYNNEISEKSEIFDDQFSVERPDGSNFTLKIRSTKLEDSAMYFCAGGGDNSPLHFGNGTRLTVT.